The clone carrying this T cell receptor (beta chain) was picked up many times. This sample stems from a study of CD8 T cells in ankylosing spondylitis. From the 5' RACE reads, TCRdb called clonotypes with MiXCR, one entry per CDR3 protein. The sample contains 200,000 to 250,000 distinct CDR3 sequences, about 10% of which appear only once. The ends lost 1 base at V and 6 bases at J; junction bases unmatched: 11. The CDR3 is 17 amino acids. The germline V gene has CDR1 SGHNT and CDR2 YYREEE (reference sequence). The clonotype was recovered from a male donor with ankylosing spondylitis or in good health (not recorded which). Sequencing was performed on blood, either unsorted or a sorted T cell fraction (not recorded which). The chain has TRBV5-4 and TRBJ2-1; TRBD2 matches 9 bases. CDR3 in amino acids: CASSLPIAGVGGNEQFF. The CDR3, as DNA: TGTGCCAGCAGCTTGCCGATAGCGGGAGTGGGGGGCAATGAGCAGTTCTTC.